The sample holds a few counts of the clone carrying this TCR beta chain. The antigen is not known. Extraction of RNA preceded its reverse transcription into cDNA, which served as the sequencing template. Repertoires were generated with immunoSEQ multiplex PCR, while TCRdb's copy carries only in-frame clones and drops some. This sample carries 120,000 or so clones, approximately 52% of them seen once, and the ten largest clones take almost 30%. Germline CDR1 GTSNPN, CDR2 SVGIG (reference sequence). The germline V and J ends were trimmed by 2 bases and 15 bases, with 20 bases remaining between them. There are 13 residues in the CDR3. This sample was included in a study of CD8+ T cells in alopecia areata. About the research overall: Affected scalp percentage gauged treated patients' severity. Notes on the study in general: Among the 100 top clones, expanded CD8+ clones, like scalp clonality, were significantly decreased by tofacitinib. TCR sharing across patients was less clear than in mice, possibly HLA-related.

Treatment reported: oral pan-JAK inhibitor, 5-10 mg twice daily. It was from alopecia areata patients that lesional scalp punch biopsies and peripheral blood were collected. Sequences were derived from CD8+ T cells sorted from blood, sampled at week 4, from a patient treated with tofacitinib. The sequence was obtained from a human donor with alopecia areata. This rearrangement joins TRBV30 to TRBJ2-1; D possibly uses TRBD1 or TRBD2 (5 bases each). CDR3 in DNA: TGTGCCTGGAGTCCCACGTCCCAGGGCGGGCTGTTCTTC. Its protein is CAWSPTSQGGLFF.